Below are 5 T cell receptor beta chains sequenced from a single sample in a study of blood T cells in healthy people across ages. A sample-barcoded 5' primer and a J-beta primer mix were used in a second PCR of roughly 7 to 11 cycles. TCRdb fed the 5' RACE reads into MiXCR, producing one record per CDR3 protein. The sample yields over a million distinct CDR3 sequences, more than 40% seen once. The sequencing input was blood. The receptor set was obtained from a woman aged 55-69 years in good health.

V is TRBV5-1 and J is TRBJ2-2; unclear D gene. The CDR3 is 15 amino acids. The germline V and J ends were trimmed by 4 bases and 10 bases, with 20 bases remaining between them. Per germline, CDR1 SGHRS and CDR2 YFSETQ. This CDR3 reads CASSPIRTFPEELFF. CDR3 DNA sequence: TGCGCCAGCAGCCCTATACGGACGTTTCCTGAGGAGCTGTTTTTT. The complete variable domain, with remaining parts taken from reference TRBV5-1 and TRBJ2-2, reads KAGVTQTPRYLIKTRGQQVTLSCSPISGHRSVSWYQQTPGQGLQFLFEYFSETQRNKGNFPGRFSGRQFSNSRSEMNVSTLELGDSALYLCASSPIRTFPEELFFGEGSRLTVL.

This sequence joins TRBV18 and TRBJ2-2; D ambiguous. CDR1 is KGHSH and CDR2 is LQKENI in the germline V gene. The ends were cut back, 0 bases at V and 2 bases at J, with 7 bases in the middle. This CDR3 is 15 amino acids long. The CDR3 DNA sequence: TGTGCCAGCTCACCACCGTCAGGCAACACCGGGGAGCTGTTTTTT. It specifies CASSPPSGNTGELFF. The full variable domain, rest sourced from reference TRBV18 and TRBJ2-2, is NAGVMQNPRHLVRRRGQEARLRCSPMKGHSHVYWYRQLPEEGLKFMVYLQKENIIDESGMPKERFSAEFPKEGPSILRIQQVVRGDSAAYFCASSPPSGNTGELFFGEGSRLTVL.

V is TRBV5-1 and J is TRBJ2-7, with 10 bases matching TRBD2. The germline V gene encodes CDR1 SGHRS and CDR2 YFSETQ. CDR3 length equals 14 residues. The V gene end was trimmed by 4 bases and the J gene end by 2 bases; junction bases not matched to a gene: 3. CDR3 nucleotide sequence: TGCGCCAGCAGCGTGACTAGCGGGCCCTACGAGCAGTACTTC. Residues: CASSVTSGPYEQYF.

The V call is TRBV15, the J call TRBJ2-3; a weak D match, TRBD2 (5 bases). Germline-derived CDR1 and CDR2 are LNHNV and YYDKDF (reference sequence). V lost 1 base and J lost 5, with 10 bases in between. The length of the CDR3 is 14 residues. CDR3 loop: CATSRVSGGDTQYF. As DNA, the CDR3 is TGTGCCACCAGCAGAGTGAGTGGAGGAGATACGCAGTATTTT.

This clonotype was seen more than once but under ten times. This sequence joins TRBV20-1 and TRBJ2-1; TRBD1 agrees at 7 bases. CDR1 DFQATT and CDR2 SNEGSKA come from the germline V gene (reference sequence). The CDR3 totals 13 residues. The V segment lost 3 bases and the J segment 3 bases; nucleotides outside the gene matches: 2. CDR3 region: CSASRDSYNEQFF. The CDR3 region has the DNA TGCAGTGCTAGTCGGGACAGCTACAATGAGCAGTTCTTC.